This T cell receptor beta chain was identified during a study of T-cell reconstitution after alpha-beta-depleted transplantation in children. The study's findings and limits: Recipient T cells and thymic progenitors that survived were the source of the high TCRbeta diversity seen at day 60 in some patients. Reports say that about two months after transplant, the alpha-beta T cells came out of several hundred graft clones that had expanded.

It was with unique molecular identifiers that the TCRbeta library was prepared. TCRdb re-called the PCR reads through MiXCR, storing one row per CDR3 protein. Of about 74,000 distinct CDR3 sequences listed, around 14% were seen once; the top ten hold 27%. This clonotype was counted only a few times. The antigen is unknown. Germline loops: CDR1 DFQATT, CDR2 SNEGSKA (reference sequence). The CDR3 contains 15 residues. Losses at the gene ends were 5 bases for V and 7 bases for J; bases not matched to a gene: 12. The specimen comprised PBMCs, mostly from graft donor cells, sampled 180 days after TCRalphabeta/CD19-depleted stem cell transplant. The chain recombines TRBV20-1 with TRBJ2-7; 12 bases match TRBD2. This sequence originates from a male patient between 2 and 15 years old who had a stem cell transplant for acute lymphoblastic leukemia, so the T cells may come from the graft donor. The CDR3 reads CSAPSRLAGEGEQYF. The CDR3 nucleotides are TGCAGTGCTCCAAGTAGACTAGCGGGAGAAGGGGAGCAGTACTTC.